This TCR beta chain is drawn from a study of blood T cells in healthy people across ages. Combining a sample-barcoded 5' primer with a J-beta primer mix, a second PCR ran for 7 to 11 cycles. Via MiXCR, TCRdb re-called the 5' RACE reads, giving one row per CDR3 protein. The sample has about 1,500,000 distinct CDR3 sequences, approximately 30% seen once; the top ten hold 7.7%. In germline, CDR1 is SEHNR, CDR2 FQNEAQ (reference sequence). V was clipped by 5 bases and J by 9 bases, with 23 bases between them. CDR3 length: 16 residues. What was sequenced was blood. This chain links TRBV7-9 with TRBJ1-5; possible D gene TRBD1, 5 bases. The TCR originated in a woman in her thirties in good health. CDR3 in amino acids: CASSDRGRGRSRPQHF. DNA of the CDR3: TGTGCCAGCAGCGACCGGGGCAGAGGCCGTTCACGGCCCCAGCATTTT.